This T cell receptor (beta chain) was found in a study of OX40 agonist ivuxolimab in advanced cancers. Study-level results: At doses 0.1 to 3.0 mg/kg, CD4+ and CD8+ clones expanded. There were also nonresponders showing low normalized T-cell clonal expansion.

Germline V gene lookup returns CDR1 MNHEY and CDR2 SMNVEV (reference sequence). This CDR3 is 20 amino acids long. V dropped 0 bases and J dropped 3; count of bases not matched to a gene: 15. Worth noting for this clone: Its antigen is unknown.

Clones were read by immunoSEQ multiplex PCR, and TCRdb kept only the in-frame ones, dropping some. This sample carries 55,000 to 75,000 clones, roughly nine tenths of them seen once, and the ten largest clones take 3% to 4.5%. The sample here was CD4+ or CD8+ T cells sorted from blood, taken in a trial of the OX40 agonist ivuxolimab. This chain links TRBV27 with TRBJ2-7; the match to TRBD2 covers 12 bases. This receptor was obtained from an adult with an advanced solid tumor such as melanoma, head and neck, liver or kidney cancer. The CDR3, as DNA: TGTGCCAGCAGTTTATCACGGACTAGCGGGAAACTGGGGATACTCTACGAGCAGTACTTC. Translation gives CASSLSRTSGKLGILYEQYF.